What follows are 12 T cell receptor beta chains derived from one specimen sequenced in a study of T cell responses to AZD1222 COVID-19 vaccine. Data came from immunoSEQ multiplex PCR; TCRdb stores just in-frame clones and leaves some out. Counted here are about 120,000 clones, 90% occurring once; the ten biggest clones make up just over 7%. Material: peripheral blood, obtained on day 0 of AZD1222 vaccination. These receptors were taken from an adult in good health.

The chain employs TRBV27 and TRBJ2-3; 9 bases agree with TRBD2. Losses at the gene ends were 4 bases for V and 5 bases for J; bases not matched to a gene: 13. Germline V gene data show CDR1 as MNHEY and CDR2 as SMNVEV (reference sequence). The CDR3 contains 17 residues. The CDR3 nucleotides are TGTGCCAGCAGTTGGAGGGGTAGCGGGAGTGGGGTAGATACGCAGTATTTT. This encodes CASSWRGSGSGVDTQYF.

This chain joins TRBV5-4 and TRBJ2-5, with D unclear. Deletions cut 4 bases from V and 2 bases from J, with 12 bases between. This CDR3 contains 14 residues. In germline, CDR1 is SGHNT, CDR2 YYREEE (reference sequence). CDR3 residues: CASSRPSQQETQYF. The CDR3 DNA follows: TGTGCCAGCAGCCGTCCTAGTCAACAAGAGACCCAGTACTTC.

The rearrangement links TRBV10-1 to TRBJ1-6; unclear D gene. Germline CDR1 is WNHNN and CDR2 is SYGVQD (reference sequence). The CDR3 loop spans 14 amino acids. Trimming shortened V by 2 bases and J by 10 bases, and 12 bases separated the two germline ends. The CDR3 nucleotides read TGCGCCAGCAGTGAGAGAAGGGATGGATCACCCCTCCACTTT. Protein: CASSERRDGSPLHF.

The chain carries TRBV2 and TRBJ1-1, with TRBD1 identical over 12 bases. After removal of 7 bases from V and 5 bases from J, the junction contained 2 bases not matched to a gene. CDR3 length: 13 residues. Germline values: CDR1 SNHLY, CDR2 FYNNEI. CDR3 amino acids: CASKGQGATEAFF. The DNA of the CDR3 is TGTGCCAGCAAGGGACAGGGGGCGACTGAAGCTTTCTTT.

The genes are TRBV18 and TRBJ1-2, with D maybe TRBD1 (5 bases). V was pared by 4 bases and J by 6 bases, with 12 bases between. Germline-derived CDR1 and CDR2 are KGHSH and LQKENI. The CDR3 covers 13 residues. The CDR3 DNA follows: TGTGCCAGCTCACAGGGGCGCGGTAATGGCTACACCTTC. Translating gives CASSQGRGNGYTF.

The CDR3 sequence is CASSLSGQGGSYEQYF. The DNA of the CDR3 is TGTGCCAGCAGTTTATCCGGACAGGGGGGATCCTACGAGCAGTACTTC. The chain combines TRBV28 with TRBJ2-7; 10 bases agree with TRBD1. The CDR3 covers 16 residues. CDR1 MDHEN and CDR2 SYDVKM come from the germline V gene. The J segment lost 1 base and the V segment lost 1 base, leaving 4 bases of the junction unmatched.

The chain links TRBV10-1 to TRBJ1-3; a weak D match, TRBD1 (5 bases). This CDR3 spans 15 amino acids. Trimming took 7 bases from V and 0 from J, leaving 13 bases between them. The germline V gene encodes CDR1 WNHNN and CDR2 SYGVQD (reference sequence). The CDR3 bases are TGCGCCAGCATTGCTCGGGACCACTCTGGAAACACCATATATTTT. Amino acid sequence: CASIARDHSGNTIYF.

The V gene is TRBV18, the J gene TRBJ1-2, with a tentative D call TRBD1 (6 bases). CDR1 and CDR2 from the germline V gene are KGHSH and LQKENI. V lost 0 bases, J lost 4 bases, and 9 bases lay in between. CDR3 length equals 14 residues. Written as DNA, the CDR3 is TGTGCCAGCTCACCACCGGCCAGGGGCTATGGCTACACCTTC. Residues: CASSPPARGYGYTF.

The chain recombines TRBV28 with TRBJ2-3; D call uncertain. The CDR3 runs 12 residues. Per the germline V gene, CDR1 is MDHEN and CDR2 is SYDVKM. V dropped 4 bases and J dropped 0 bases, with 2 bases sitting between them. CDR3 in amino acids: CASSWSTDTQYF. DNA of the CDR3: TGTGCCAGCAGTTGGAGCACAGATACGCAGTATTTT.

This clone was counted a few times. The chain carries TRBV29-1 and TRBJ2-7, with D possibly being TRBD1 (5 bases). The germline V gene has CDR1 SQVTM and CDR2 ANQGSEA. The length of the CDR3 is 11 residues. Between the trimmed V and J ends, which lost 4 bases and 4 bases, there was a span of 8 bases. CDR3 sequence reads: CSVGKGYEQYF. The DNA of the CDR3 is TGCAGCGTTGGGAAGGGGTACGAGCAGTACTTC.

V and J are TRBV19 and TRBJ2-2; D perhaps matches TRBD2 (6 bases). Between the trimmed V and J ends, which lost 7 bases and 1 base, there was a span of 10 bases. The germline gives CDR1 LNHDA, CDR2 SQIVND (reference sequence). There are 14 residues in the CDR3. The CDR3 region has the DNA TGTGCCAGTATCGATAGCGGGAACACCGGGGAGCTGTTTTTT. The encoded protein is CASIDSGNTGELFF.

The chain carries TRBV19 and TRBJ2-1, with TRBD2 matching 13 bases. In germline, CDR1 is LNHDA, CDR2 SQIVND (reference sequence). With V trimmed by 8 bases and J by 6 bases, 13 bases remained unmatched. This CDR3 is built from 17 residues. CDR3 protein: CASGRTSGSGVVNEQFF. Here the CDR3 DNA reads TGTGCCAGTGGGCGGACTAGCGGGAGTGGGGTTGTCAATGAGCAGTTCTTC.